The clone carrying this T cell receptor beta chain was seen many times. What it binds is unknown. This entry is derived from a study of T-cell reconstitution after alpha-beta-depleted transplantation in children. Study-level findings and limits: The high TCRbeta diversity at day 60 in some patients came from surviving recipient T cells and thymic progenitors. At around two months after transplant, the alpha-beta T cells were reportedly derived from several hundred expanded clones that came from non-depleted graft cells. By one year post-transplant, T-cell counts and diversity largely arose from T cells that were newly produced.

CDR3 length equals 17 residues. V shed 6 bases and J 4 bases; nucleotides not matched to a gene: 10. This sample's TCRbeta library carried unique molecular identifier barcodes. MiXCR was run by TCRdb on the PCR reads, yielding one entry per CDR3 protein. Of hundreds of thousands of distinct CDR3 sequences listed, 13% are singletons. The sequencing here drew on PBMCs, taken before TCRalphabeta/CD19-depleted stem cell transplant. This rearrangement joins TRBV12-3 or TRBV12-4 to TRBJ2-3, with TRBD2 matching 13 bases. The source of this sequence is a girl between 2 and 10 years old with congenital amegakaryocytic thrombocytopenia, due to receive a stem cell transplant. The CDR3: CASRPLAGGSPADTQYF. The CDR3 coding sequence is TGTGCCAGCAGACCACTAGCGGGAGGGAGCCCGGCAGATACGCAGTATTTT.